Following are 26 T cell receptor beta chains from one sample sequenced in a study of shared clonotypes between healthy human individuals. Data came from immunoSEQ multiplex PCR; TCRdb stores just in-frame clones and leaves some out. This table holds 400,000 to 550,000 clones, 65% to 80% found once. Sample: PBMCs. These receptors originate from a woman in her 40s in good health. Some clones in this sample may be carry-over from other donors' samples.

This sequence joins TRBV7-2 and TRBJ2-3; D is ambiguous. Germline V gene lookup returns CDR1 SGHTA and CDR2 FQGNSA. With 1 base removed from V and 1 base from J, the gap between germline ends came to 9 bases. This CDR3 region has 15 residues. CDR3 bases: TGTGCCAGCAGCTTAGTCCGGATGGGCACAGATACGCAGTATTTT. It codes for CASSLVRMGTDTQYF.

In DNA form, the CDR3 reads TGCAGCGTTGCTATCCTTAGCACAGATACGCAGTATTTT. This translates into CSVAILSTDTQYF. The chain links TRBV29-1 to TRBJ2-3; D not certain. CDR1 is SQVTM, CDR2 ANQGSEA, per germline. The CDR3 is 13 residues long. Trimming removed 4 bases at V and 0 bases at J, with 8 bases between.

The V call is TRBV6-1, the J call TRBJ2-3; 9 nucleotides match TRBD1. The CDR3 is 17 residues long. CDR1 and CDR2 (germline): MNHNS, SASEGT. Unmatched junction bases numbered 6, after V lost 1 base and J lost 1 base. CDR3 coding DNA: TGTGCCAGCAGTGAAGTCCTAACAGGGGGCGGCACAGATACGCAGTATTTT. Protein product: CASSEVLTGGGTDTQYF.

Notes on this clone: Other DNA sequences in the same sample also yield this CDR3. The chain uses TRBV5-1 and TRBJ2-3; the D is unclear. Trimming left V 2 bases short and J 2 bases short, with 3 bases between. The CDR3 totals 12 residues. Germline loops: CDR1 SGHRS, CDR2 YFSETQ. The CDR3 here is CASSFSTDTQYF. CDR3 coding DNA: TGCGCCAGCAGCTTCTCCACAGATACGCAGTATTTT.

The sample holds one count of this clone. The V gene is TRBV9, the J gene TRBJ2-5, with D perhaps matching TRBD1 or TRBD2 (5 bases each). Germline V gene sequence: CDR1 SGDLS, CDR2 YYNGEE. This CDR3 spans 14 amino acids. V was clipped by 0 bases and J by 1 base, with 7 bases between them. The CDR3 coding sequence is TGTGCCAGCAGCGTAGGGGGGACCCAAGAGACCCAGTACTTC. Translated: CASSVGGTQETQYF.

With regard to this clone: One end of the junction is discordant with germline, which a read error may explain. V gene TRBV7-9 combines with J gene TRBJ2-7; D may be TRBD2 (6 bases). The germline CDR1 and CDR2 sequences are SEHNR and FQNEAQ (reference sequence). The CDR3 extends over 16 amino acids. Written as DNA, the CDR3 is TGTGCCAGCAGCTTAGGGGCGGGAATTATAAACTACGAGCAGCACTTC. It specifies CASSLGAGIINYEQHF.

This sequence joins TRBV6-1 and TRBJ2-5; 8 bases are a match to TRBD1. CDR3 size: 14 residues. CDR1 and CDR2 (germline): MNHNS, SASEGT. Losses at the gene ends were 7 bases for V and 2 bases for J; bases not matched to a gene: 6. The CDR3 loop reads CASTLDRVQETQYF. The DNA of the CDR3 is TGTGCCAGCACCCTGGACAGGGTACAAGAGACCCAGTACTTC.

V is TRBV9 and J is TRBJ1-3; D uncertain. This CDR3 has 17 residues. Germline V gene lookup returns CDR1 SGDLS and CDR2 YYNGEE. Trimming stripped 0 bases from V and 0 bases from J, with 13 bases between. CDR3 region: CASSVEPSGFSGNTIYF. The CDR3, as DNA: TGTGCCAGCAGCGTAGAGCCCTCAGGTTTCTCTGGAAACACCATATATTTT.

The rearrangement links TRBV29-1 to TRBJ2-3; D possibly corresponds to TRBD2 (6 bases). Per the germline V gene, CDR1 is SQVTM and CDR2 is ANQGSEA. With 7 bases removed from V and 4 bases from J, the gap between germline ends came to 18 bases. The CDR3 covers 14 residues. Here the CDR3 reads CSGRPGLQADTQYF. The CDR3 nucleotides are TGCAGCGGAAGACCGGGACTCCAAGCAGATACGCAGTATTTT.

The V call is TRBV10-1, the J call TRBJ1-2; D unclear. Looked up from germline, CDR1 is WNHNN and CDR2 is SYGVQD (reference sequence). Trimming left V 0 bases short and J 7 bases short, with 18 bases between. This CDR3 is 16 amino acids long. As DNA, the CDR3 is TGCGCCAGCAGTGAGTCGGGGATTCCCGCTTTTATTGGCTACACCTTC. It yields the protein CASSESGIPAFIGYTF.

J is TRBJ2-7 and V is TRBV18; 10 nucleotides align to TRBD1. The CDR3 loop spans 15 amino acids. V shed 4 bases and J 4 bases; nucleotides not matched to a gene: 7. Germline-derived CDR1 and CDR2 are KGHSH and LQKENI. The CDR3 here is CASSLKDRGRYEQYF. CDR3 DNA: TGTGCCAGCTCACTAAAAGACAGGGGGCGATACGAGCAGTACTTC.

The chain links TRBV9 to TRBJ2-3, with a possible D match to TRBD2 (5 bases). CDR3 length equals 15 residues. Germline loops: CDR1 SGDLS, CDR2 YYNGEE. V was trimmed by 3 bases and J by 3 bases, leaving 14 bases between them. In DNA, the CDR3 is TGTGCCAGCAGCGCCCGTAGCGCCTCAACAGATACGCAGTATTTT. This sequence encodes CASSARSASTDTQYF.

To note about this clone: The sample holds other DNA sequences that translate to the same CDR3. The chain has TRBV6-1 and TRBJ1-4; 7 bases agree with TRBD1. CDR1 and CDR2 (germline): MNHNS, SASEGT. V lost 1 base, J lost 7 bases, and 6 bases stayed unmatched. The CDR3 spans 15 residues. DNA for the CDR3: TGTGCCAGCAGTGAAGGGTACAGGGGTCTTGAAAAACTGTTTTTT. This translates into CASSEGYRGLEKLFF.

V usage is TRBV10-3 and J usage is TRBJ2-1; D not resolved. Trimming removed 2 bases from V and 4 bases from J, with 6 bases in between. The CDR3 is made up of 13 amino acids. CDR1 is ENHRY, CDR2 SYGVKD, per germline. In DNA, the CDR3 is TGTGCCATCAGTGAGGGCGGATACAATGAGCAGTTCTTC. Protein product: CAISEGGYNEQFF.

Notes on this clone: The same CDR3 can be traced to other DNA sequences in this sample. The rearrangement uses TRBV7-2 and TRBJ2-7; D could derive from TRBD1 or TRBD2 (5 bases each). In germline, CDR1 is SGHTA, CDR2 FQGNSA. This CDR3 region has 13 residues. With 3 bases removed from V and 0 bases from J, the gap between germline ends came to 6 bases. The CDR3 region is CASSLRGSYEQYF. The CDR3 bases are TGTGCCAGCAGCTTGAGGGGCTCCTACGAGCAGTACTTC.

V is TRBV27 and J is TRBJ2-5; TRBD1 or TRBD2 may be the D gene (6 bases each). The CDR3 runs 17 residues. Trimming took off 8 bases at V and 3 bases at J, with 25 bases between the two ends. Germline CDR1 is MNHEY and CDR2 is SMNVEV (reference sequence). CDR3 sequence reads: CASLRTAGFVREETQYF. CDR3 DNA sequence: TGTGCCAGCCTCAGGACAGCGGGTTTTGTCCGGGAAGAGACCCAGTACTTC.

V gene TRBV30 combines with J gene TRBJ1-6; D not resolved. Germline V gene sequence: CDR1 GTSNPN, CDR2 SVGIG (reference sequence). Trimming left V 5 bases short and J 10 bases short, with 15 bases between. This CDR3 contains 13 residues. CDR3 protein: CAWDGLAGSPLHF. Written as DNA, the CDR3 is TGTGCCTGGGATGGGTTGGCGGGGTCACCCCTCCACTTT.

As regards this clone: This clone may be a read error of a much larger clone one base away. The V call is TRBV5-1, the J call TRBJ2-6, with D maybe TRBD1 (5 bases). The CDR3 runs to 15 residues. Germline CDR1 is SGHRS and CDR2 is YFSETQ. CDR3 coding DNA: TGCGCCAGCAGCCTCAGGGAATCTGGGGCCGACGTCCTGACTTTC. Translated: CASSLRESGADVLTF.

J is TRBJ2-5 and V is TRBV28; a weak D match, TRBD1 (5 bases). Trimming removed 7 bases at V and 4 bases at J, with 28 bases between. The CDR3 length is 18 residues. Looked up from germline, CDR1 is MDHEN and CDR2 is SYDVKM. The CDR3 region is CASNPMGQQNPDGETQYF. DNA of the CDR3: TGTGCCAGCAACCCGATGGGGCAACAGAACCCAGACGGAGAGACCCAGTACTTC. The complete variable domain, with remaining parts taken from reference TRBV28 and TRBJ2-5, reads DVKVTQSSRYLVKRTGEKVFLECVQDMDHENMFWYRQDPGLGLRLIYFSYDVKMKEKGDIPEGYSVSREKKERFSLILESASTNQTSMYLCASNPMGQQNPDGETQYFGPGTRLLVL.

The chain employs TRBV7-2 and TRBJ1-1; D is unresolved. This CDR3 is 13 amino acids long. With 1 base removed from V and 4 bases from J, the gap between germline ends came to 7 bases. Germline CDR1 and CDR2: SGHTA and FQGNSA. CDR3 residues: CASSLVAGTEAFF. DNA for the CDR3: TGTGCCAGCAGCTTAGTGGCGGGCACTGAAGCTTTCTTT.

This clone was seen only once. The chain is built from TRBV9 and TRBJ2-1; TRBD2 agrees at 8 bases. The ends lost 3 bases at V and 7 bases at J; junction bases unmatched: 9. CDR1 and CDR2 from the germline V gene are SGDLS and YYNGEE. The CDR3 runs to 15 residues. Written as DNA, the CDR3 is TGTGCCAGCAGCGCCGCAGCGGGAGTGTTGAATGAGCAGTTCTTC. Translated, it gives CASSAAAGVLNEQFF.

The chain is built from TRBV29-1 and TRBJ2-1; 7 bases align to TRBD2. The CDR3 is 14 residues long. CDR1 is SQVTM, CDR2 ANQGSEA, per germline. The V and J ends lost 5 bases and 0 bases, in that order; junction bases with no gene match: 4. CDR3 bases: TGCAGCGTTAATGGCGGGAGCTCCTACAATGAGCAGTTCTTC. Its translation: CSVNGGSSYNEQFF.

The CDR3 sequence is CASSKADRGLCLLNQPQHF. The CDR3 DNA is TGTGCCAGCAGCAAAGCGGACAGGGGGCTTTGTTTGCTAAATCAGCCCCAGCATTTT. This chain uses TRBV21-1 with TRBJ1-5; TRBD1, the table's D call, lacks a check against the DNA. TRBV21-1 is deemed a pseudogene. This CDR3 has 19 amino acids.

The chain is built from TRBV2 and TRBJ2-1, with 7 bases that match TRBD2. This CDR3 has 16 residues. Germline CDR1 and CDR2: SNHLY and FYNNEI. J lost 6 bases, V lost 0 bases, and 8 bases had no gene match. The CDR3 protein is CASSEAPGEGRNEQFF. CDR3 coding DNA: TGTGCCAGCAGTGAAGCGCCGGGGGAGGGCCGCAATGAGCAGTTCTTC.

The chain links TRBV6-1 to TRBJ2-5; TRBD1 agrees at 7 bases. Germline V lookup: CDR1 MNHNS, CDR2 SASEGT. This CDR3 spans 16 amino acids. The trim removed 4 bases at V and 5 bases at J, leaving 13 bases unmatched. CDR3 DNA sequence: TGTGCCAGCAGTGTTAGGGGGCCGCTTGAGGGGGAGACCCAGTACTTC. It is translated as CASSVRGPLEGETQYF.

The CDR3 is CASSTGRDTGELFF. The CDR3 nucleotides read TGTGCCAGCTCCACAGGGAGGGACACCGGGGAGCTGTTTTTT. This sequence joins TRBV28 and TRBJ2-2; D may be TRBD2 (7 bases). V dropped 8 bases and J dropped 3 bases, with 13 bases sitting between them. Germline lookup yields CDR1 MDHEN and CDR2 SYDVKM. The CDR3 runs to 14 residues.